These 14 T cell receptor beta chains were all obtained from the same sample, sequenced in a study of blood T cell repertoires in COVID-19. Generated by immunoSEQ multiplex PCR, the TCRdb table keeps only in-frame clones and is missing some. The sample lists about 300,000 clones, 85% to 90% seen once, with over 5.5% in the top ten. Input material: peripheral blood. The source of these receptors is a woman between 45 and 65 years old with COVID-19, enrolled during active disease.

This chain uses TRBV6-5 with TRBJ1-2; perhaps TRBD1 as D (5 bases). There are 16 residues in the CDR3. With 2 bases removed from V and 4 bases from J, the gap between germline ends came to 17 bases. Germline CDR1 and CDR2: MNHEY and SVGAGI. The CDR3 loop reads CASSYLQGFVTYGYTF. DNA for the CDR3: TGTGCCAGCAGTTACCTGCAGGGCTTTGTTACCTATGGCTACACCTTC.

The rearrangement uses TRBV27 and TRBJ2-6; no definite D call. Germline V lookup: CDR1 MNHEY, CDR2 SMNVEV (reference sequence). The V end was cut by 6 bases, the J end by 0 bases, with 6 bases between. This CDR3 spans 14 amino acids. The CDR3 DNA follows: TGTGCCAGCAGCTATTACTCTGGGGCCAACGTCCTGACTTTC. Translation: CASSYYSGANVLTF.

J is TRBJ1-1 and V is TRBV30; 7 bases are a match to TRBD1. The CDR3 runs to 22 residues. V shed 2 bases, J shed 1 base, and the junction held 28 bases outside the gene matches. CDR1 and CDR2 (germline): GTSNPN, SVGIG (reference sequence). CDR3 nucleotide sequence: TGTGCCTGGAGTCCCACTCAAACCGACAGGGTCGGAGCGTATACTAGGAACACTGAAGCTTTCTTT. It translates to CAWSPTQTDRVGAYTRNTEAFF.

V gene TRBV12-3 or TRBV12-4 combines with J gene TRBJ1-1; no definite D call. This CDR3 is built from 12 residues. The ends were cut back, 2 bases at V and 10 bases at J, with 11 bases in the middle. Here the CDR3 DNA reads TGTGCCAGCAGTTTAAGTGGGCTCGGAGCTTTCTTT. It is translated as CASSLSGLGAFF.

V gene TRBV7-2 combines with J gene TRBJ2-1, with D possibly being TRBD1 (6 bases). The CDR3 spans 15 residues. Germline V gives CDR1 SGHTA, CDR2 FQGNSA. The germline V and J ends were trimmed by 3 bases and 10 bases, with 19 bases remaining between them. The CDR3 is CASSLVGTPKREQFF. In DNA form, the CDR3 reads TGTGCCAGCAGCTTGGTAGGGACACCCAAGAGGGAGCAGTTCTTC.

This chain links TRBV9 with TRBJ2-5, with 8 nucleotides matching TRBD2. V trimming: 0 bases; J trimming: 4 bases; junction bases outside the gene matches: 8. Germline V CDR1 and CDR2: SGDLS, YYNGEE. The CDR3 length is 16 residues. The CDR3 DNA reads TGTGCCAGCAGCGTAGGAGCGGGAGCCCTCCGAGAGACCCAGTACTTC. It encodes CASSVGAGALRETQYF.

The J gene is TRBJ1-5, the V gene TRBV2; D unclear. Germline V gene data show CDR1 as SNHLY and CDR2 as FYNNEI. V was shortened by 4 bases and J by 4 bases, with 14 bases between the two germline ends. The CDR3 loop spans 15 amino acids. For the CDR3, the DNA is TGTGCCAGCAGTGTATGGGGAGGGAATAATCAGCCCCAGCATTTT. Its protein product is CASSVWGGNNQPQHF.

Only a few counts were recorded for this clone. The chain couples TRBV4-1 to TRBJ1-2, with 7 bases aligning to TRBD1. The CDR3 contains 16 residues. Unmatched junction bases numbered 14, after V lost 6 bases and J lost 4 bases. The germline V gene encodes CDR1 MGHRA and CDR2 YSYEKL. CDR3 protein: CASRDGTAKVSYGYTF. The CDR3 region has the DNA TGCGCCAGCAGGGACGGGACAGCCAAGGTCTCCTATGGCTACACCTTC.

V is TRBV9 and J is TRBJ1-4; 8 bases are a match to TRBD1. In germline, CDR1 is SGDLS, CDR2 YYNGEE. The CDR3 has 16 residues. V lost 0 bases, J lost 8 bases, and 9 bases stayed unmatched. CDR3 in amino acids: CASSVDGQGDREKLFF. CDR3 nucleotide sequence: TGTGCCAGCAGCGTAGACGGACAGGGCGATCGCGAAAAACTGTTTTTT.

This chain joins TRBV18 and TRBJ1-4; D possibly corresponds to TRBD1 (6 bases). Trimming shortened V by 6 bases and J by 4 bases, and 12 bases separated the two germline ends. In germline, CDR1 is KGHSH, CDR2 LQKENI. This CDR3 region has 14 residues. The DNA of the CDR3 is TGTGCCAGCTCCCCGAAAGGGGGTAATGAAAAACTGTTTTTT. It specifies CASSPKGGNEKLFF. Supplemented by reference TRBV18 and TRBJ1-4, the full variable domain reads NAGVMQNPRHLVRRRGQEARLRCSPMKGHSHVYWYRQLPEEGLKFMVYLQKENIIDESGMPKERFSAEFPKEGPSILRIQQVVRGDSAAYFCASSPKGGNEKLFFGSGTQLSVL.

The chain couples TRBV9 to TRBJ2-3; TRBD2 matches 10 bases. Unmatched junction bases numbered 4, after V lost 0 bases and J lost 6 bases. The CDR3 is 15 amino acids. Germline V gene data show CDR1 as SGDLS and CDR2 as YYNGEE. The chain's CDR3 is CASSVDSGRSDTQYF. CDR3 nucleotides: TGTGCCAGCAGCGTAGATAGCGGGAGGTCGGATACGCAGTATTTT.

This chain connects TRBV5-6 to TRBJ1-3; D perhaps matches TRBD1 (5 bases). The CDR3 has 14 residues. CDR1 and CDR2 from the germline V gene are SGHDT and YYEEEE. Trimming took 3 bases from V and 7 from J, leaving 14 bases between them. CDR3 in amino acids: CASSSGHGRNTIYF. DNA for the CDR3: TGTGCCAGCAGCTCCGGACATGGTAGGAACACCATATATTTT.

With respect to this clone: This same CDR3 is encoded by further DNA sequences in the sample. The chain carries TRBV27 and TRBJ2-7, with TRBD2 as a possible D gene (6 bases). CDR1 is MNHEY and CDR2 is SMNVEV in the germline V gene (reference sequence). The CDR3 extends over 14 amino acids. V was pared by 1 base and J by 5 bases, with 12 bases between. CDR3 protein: CASSLYTRLDEQYF. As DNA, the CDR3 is TGTGCCAGCAGTTTATATACTCGACTAGACGAGCAGTACTTC.

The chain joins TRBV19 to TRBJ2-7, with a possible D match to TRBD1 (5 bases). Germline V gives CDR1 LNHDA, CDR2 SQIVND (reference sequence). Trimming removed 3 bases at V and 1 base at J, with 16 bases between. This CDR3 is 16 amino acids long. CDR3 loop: CASSMGLPGLSYEQYF. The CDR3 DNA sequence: TGTGCCAGTAGTATGGGGCTCCCTGGGCTATCCTACGAGCAGTACTTC.